The 6 T cell receptor beta chains reported below all come from one sample, sequenced in a study of beta chain features in type 1 diabetes. Study outcomes and limitations: The study found moderately but significantly shorter TCRB CDR3s in all four CD4+ subsets of Type 1 diabetes patients.

Every bit of the isolated RNA underwent reverse transcription, so sequencing read expressed TCRB transcripts. Sequencing used immunoSEQ multiplex PCR; TCRdb keeps in-frame clones, though not all of them. The repertoire holds some 350,000 clones, over 9% seen once, with about 0.6% in the top ten. These receptors are not linked to any known antigen. Sequencing was done on a sample of central memory CD4+ T cells from blood. The receptors shown here come from a man aged 30 to 45 with type 1 diabetes.

This clone was seen more than once but under ten times. This chain connects TRBV18 to TRBJ2-7; 9 nucleotides match TRBD1. This CDR3 is 16 amino acids long. Looked up from germline, CDR1 is KGHSH and CDR2 is LQKENI. The junction had 10 bases not matched to a gene; V was cut back by 4 bases and J by 3 bases. The CDR3 bases are TGTGCCAGCTCACTCACCCCGGGACAGGGCATCTACGAGCAGTACTTC. Its protein product is CASSLTPGQGIYEQYF. Full variable domain (outside the CDR3, taken from reference TRBV18 and TRBJ2-7): NAGVMQNPRHLVRRRGQEARLRCSPMKGHSHVYWYRQLPEEGLKFMVYLQKENIIDESGMPKERFSAEFPKEGPSILRIQQVVRGDSAAYFCASSLTPGQGIYEQYFGPGTRLTVT.

V usage is TRBV30 and J usage is TRBJ2-2; D possibly corresponds to TRBD2 (6 bases). CDR1 is GTSNPN, CDR2 SVGIG, per germline (reference sequence). Trimming pared 0 bases from V and 4 bases from J, leaving 24 bases between. This CDR3 is 19 amino acids long. CDR3 DNA: TGTGCCTGGAGTGTTGTTGCGTGGGGACTGGAACTGAGCACCGGGGAGCTGTTTTTT. It yields the protein CAWSVVAWGLELSTGELFF. Based on the CDR3 plus reference TRBV30 and TRBJ2-2, the full variable domain is SQTIHQWPATLVQPVGSPLSLECTVEGTSNPNLYWYRQAAGRGLQLLFYSVGIGQISSEVPQNLSASRPQDRQFILSSKKLLLSDSGFYLCAWSVVAWGLELSTGELFFGEGSRLTVL.

This clone was detected a few times. This chain uses TRBV21-1 with TRBJ2-7; the table's D call, TRBD2, was not checked against the DNA. TRBV21-1 is reported as a pseudogene. The CDR3 is 16 amino acids. The CDR3 spells CASSKGEDTLFYEQYF. In DNA form, the CDR3 reads TGTGCCAGCAGCAAAGGGGAGGACACGTTGTTCTACGAGCAGTACTTC.

Regarding this clone: A much larger clone lies one base from this, so it may be a read error. The genes are TRBV10-3 and TRBJ2-7; 9 bases align to TRBD2. Germline values: CDR1 ENHRY, CDR2 SYGVKD. The V segment lost 6 bases and the J segment 1 base; nucleotides outside the gene matches: 19. The CDR3 runs 19 residues. CDR3 loop: CAIRSGAGGSGKVSYEQYF. CDR3 nucleotides: TGTGCCATCAGGTCCGGGGCGGGAGGGAGCGGGAAGGTTTCCTACGAGCAGTACTTC.

This clone was observed a handful of times. The chain employs TRBV7-9 and TRBJ1-5; D gene unclear. With 1 base removed from V and 4 bases from J, the gap between germline ends came to 11 bases. The CDR3 length is 15 residues. Per germline, CDR1 SEHNR and CDR2 FQNEAQ (reference sequence). This chain's CDR3 is CASSLEGGGNQPQHF. CDR3 nucleotide sequence: TGTGCCAGCAGCTTAGAAGGAGGTGGAAATCAGCCCCAGCATTTT.

A few counts support this clone. The rearrangement links TRBV25-1 to TRBJ1-1; D unclear. The germline V and J ends were trimmed by 2 bases and 0 bases, with 7 bases remaining between them. Germline V gives CDR1 MGHDK, CDR2 SYGVNS. The CDR3 is 14 residues long. The CDR3 loop reads CASSEGTLNTEAFF. CDR3 DNA sequence: TGTGCCAGCAGTGAAGGCACTCTGAACACTGAAGCTTTCTTT.